This T cell receptor beta chain was sequenced in a study of blood T cells in healthy people across ages. Combining a sample-barcoded 5' primer with a J-beta primer mix, a second PCR ran for roughly 7 to 12 cycles. Researchers report that a template-switch adaptor with 12 random nucleotides tagged each cDNA molecule. A single record per CDR3 protein comes from TCRdb applying MiXCR to the 5' RACE reads. The table has more than 500,000 distinct CDR3 sequences, around a quarter seen once. This CDR3 spans 15 amino acids. V lost 3 bases and J 2 bases, leaving 14 bases between the germline ends. Germline V gene lookup returns CDR1 SGHRS and CDR2 YFSETQ. These data also formed part of another study, on T cells of mothers and their children. This second study notes: Extraction yielded RNA that went, in full, into cDNA synthesis at around 1.6 ug per 15 ul. Related mother and child pairs showed slightly greater overlap (not significant) than unrelated pairs did.

Specimen: blood. This chain links TRBV5-1 with TRBJ2-5; D gene ambiguous. The clonotype was recovered from a boy aged 2 to 10 in good health. CDR3 DNA: TGCGCCAGCAGCTGGGAATTGGGGTCACAAGAGACCCAGTACTTC. Residues: CASSWELGSQETQYF.